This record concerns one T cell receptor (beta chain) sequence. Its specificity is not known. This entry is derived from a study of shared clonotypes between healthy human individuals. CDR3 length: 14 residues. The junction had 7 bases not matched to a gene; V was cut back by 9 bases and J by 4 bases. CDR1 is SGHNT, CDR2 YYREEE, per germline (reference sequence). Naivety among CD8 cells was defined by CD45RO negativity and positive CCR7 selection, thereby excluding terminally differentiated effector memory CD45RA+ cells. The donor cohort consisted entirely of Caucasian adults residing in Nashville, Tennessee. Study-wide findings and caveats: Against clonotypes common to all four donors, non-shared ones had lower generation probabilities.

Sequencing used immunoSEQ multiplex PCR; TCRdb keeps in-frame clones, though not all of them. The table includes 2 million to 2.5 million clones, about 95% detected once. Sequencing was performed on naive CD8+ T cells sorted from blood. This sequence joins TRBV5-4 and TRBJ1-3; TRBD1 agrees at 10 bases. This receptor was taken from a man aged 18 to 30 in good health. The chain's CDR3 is CAIQDRGLGNTIYF. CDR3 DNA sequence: TGTGCCATCCAAGACAGGGGGCTCGGAAACACCATATATTTT.